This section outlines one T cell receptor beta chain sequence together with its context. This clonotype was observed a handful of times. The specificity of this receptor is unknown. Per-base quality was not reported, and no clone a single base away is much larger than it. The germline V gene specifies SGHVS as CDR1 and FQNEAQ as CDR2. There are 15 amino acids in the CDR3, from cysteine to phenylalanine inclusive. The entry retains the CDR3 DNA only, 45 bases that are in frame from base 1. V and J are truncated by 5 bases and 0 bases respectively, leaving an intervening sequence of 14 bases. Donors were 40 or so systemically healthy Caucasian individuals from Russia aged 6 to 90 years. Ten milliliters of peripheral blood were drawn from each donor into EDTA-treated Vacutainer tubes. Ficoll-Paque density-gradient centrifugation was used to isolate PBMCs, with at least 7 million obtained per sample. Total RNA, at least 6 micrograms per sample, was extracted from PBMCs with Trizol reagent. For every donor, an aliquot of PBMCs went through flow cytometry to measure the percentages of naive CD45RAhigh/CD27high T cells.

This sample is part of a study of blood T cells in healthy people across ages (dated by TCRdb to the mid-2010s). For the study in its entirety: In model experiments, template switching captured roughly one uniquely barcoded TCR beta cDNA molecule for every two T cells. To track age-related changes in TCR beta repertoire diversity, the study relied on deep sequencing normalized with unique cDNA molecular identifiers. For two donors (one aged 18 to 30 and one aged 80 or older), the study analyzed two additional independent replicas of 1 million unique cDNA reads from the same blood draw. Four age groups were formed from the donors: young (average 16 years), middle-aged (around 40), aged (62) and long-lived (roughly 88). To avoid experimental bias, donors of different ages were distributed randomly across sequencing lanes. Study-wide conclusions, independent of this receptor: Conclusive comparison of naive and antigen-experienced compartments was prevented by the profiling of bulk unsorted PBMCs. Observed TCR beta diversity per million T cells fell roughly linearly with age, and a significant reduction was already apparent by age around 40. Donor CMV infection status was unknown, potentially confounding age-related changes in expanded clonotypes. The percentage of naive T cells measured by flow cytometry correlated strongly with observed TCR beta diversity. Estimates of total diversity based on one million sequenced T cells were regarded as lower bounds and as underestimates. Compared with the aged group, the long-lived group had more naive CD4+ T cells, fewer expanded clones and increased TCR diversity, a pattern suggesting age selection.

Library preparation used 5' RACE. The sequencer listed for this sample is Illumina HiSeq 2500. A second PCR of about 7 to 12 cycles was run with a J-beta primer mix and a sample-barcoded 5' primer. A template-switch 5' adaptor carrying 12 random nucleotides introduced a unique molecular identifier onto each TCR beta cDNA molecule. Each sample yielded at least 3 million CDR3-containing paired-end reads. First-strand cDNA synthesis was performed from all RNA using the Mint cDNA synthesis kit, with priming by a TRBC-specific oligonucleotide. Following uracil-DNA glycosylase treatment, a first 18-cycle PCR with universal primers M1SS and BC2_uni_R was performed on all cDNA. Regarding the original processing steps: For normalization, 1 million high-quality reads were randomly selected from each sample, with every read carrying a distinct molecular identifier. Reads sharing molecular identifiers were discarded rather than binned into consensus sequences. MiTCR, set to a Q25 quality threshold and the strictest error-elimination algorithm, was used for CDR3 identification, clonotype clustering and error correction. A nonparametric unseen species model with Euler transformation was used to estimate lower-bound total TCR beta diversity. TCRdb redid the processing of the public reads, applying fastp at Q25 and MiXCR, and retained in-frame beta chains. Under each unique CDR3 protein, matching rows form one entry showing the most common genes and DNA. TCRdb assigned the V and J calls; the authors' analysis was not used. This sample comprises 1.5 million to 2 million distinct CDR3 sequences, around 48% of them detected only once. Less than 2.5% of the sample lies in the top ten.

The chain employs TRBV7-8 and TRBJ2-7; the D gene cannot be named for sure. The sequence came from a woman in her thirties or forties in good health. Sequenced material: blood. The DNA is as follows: TGTGCCAGCAGCGTAAACATGTTAAGCTCCTACGAGCAGTACTTC. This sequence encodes CASSVNMLSSYEQYF.